This T cell receptor (beta chain) was captured by sequencing in a study of tumor-infiltrating lymphocytes in primary liver carcinoma. Across the study: Men as well as women, aged 30 to 69 years, made up the patients. These were node-negative, non-metastatic T1-T3 tumors of roughly 4.2 to 11 cm.

Many counts were recorded for this clonotype. Its target is not known. Study-wide points: In the absence of sorting, bulk samples left CD4+ and CD8+ repertoires uncompared. Tumor top-250-clone fractions significantly exceeded those of blood (p = 0.039).

Unsorted whole blood supplied the blood RNA, and germline DNA was isolated too. The researchers produced TCR beta cDNA from about 510 ng total RNA with a constant-region primer. Each TCR beta library was derived from three nested multiplex PCR rounds that employed slightly modified ARM-PCR. Each of the first two PCR rounds ran approximately 11 cycles with TRBV1-TRBV30 forward and C-beta reverse primers. TCRdb redid the calling of the multiplex PCR reads with MiXCR, one entry per CDR3 protein. The sample has about 320,000 distinct CDR3 sequences, over 55% seen once. V gave up 6 bases and J gave up 9 bases, with 10 bases separating them. The germline V gene encodes CDR1 MNHNS and CDR2 SASEGT. The CDR3 covers 11 residues.

This receptor was obtained from a middle-aged man with primary liver carcinoma and hepatitis B virus infection. The V and J genes are TRBV6-1 and TRBJ2-3; possibly TRBD1 or TRBD2 for D (5 bases each). Sample: peripheral blood. Written as DNA, the CDR3 is TGTGCCAGCAGCAGACAGCGGACGCAGTATTTT. Translated: CASSRQRTQYF.